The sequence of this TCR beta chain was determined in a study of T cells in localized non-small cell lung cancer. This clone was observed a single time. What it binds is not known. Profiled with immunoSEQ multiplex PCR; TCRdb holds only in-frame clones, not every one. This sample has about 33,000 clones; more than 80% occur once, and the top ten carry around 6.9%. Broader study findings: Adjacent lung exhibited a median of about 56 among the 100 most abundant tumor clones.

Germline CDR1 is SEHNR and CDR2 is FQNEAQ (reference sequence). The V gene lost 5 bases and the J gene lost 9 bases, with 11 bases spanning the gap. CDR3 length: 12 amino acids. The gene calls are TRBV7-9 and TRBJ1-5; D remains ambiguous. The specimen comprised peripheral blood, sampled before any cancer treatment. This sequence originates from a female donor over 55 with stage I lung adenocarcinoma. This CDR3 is CASSPNSTPQHF. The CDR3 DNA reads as TGTGCCAGCAGCCCAAACAGTACGCCCCAGCATTTT.